The source of this TCR beta chain is a study of vaccination effects on CD4 cells after COVID-19. As for the study in general: Two-dose vaccination with either BNT162b2 or mRNA-1273 was given to the participants.

To note about this clone: Its target is not known.

ViraFEST assay sequencing came after antigen-specific CD4+ T cells were expanded with viral peptide pools. Following 10 days of culture, CD4+ T cells were isolated. Vaccinees lacked prior SARS-CoV-2 infection and tested negative for nucleocapsid antibodies. Assay: immunoSEQ multiplex PCR; the TCRdb copy retains only in-frame clones and omits some. Here the sample spans some 69,000 clones, around 69% being singletons. Trimming stripped 4 bases from V and 5 bases from J, with 9 bases between. CDR3 length: 13 amino acids. Germline values: CDR1 SQVTM, CDR2 ANQGSEA. The chain is built from TRBV29-1 and TRBJ1-6; D is unclear. The specimen was CD4+ T cells from PBMCs cultured with HCoV-NL63 spike peptides, collected before COVID-19 vaccination. The TCR comes from a human donor who received a COVID-19 vaccine. CDR3 in DNA: TGCAGCGTTGGACTTGGGGATAATTCACCCCTCCACTTT. Translation gives CSVGLGDNSPLHF.